The T cell receptor beta chain described here comes from a study of PD-L1 blockade in urothelial cancer. Turning to the study itself: Atezolizumab (1,200 mg intravenously every 3 weeks) began in the mid-2010s for patients. Males with urothelial cancer arising in the bladder constituted about nine tenths of the roughly 30 patients. At 6 weeks and at 3 weeks (second dose) after treatment start, blood was analyzed.

V lost 4 bases, J lost 6 bases, and 7 bases stayed unmatched. The germline CDR1 and CDR2 sequences are SGHKS and YYEKEE (reference sequence). The CDR3 has 15 amino acids. Regarding time point: pretreatment peripheral blood. TCRdb's copy holds only in-frame clones and misses some; the assay was immunoSEQ multiplex PCR. The repertoire holds tens of thousands of clones, roughly four fifths seen once, with roughly 1.7% in the top ten. The sample consisted of PBMCs, taken around atezolizumab (anti-PD-L1) treatment. This receptor was obtained from a man in his forties or fifties with urothelial cancer. The genes are TRBV5-5 and TRBJ2-1, with 10 bases that match TRBD1. For the CDR3, the DNA is TGTGCCAGCAGCCCCGGAAGACAGGGGGCCAATGAGCAGTTCTTC. Its protein product is CASSPGRQGANEQFF.